One and the same sample provided the 32 T cell receptor beta chains below, sequenced in a study of T-cell reconstitution after alpha-beta-depleted transplantation in children. As it was prepared, the TCRbeta library received unique molecular identifiers. TCRdb reprocessed the PCR reads via MiXCR and lists one record per CDR3 protein. The sample shows 250,000 or so distinct CDR3 sequences, about 24% of them seen only once. Material: PBMCs, mostly from graft donor cells, obtained 360 days after TCRalphabeta/CD19-depleted stem cell transplant. Receptors were obtained from a female patient younger than 10 who had a stem cell transplant for congenital amegakaryocytic thrombocytopenia, so the T cells may come from the graft donor.

The rearrangement uses TRBV7-9 and TRBJ2-3; 8 nucleotides agree with TRBD2. Germline CDR1 and CDR2: SEHNR and FQNEAQ (reference sequence). Trimming cost V 5 bases and J 0 bases; bases outside gene matches: 4. The CDR3 spans 15 residues. As DNA, the CDR3 is TGTGCCAGCAGCGGCAGACTAGCGAGCACAGATACGCAGTATTTT. This gives the protein CASSGRLASTDTQYF.

The rearrangement joins TRBV7-2 to TRBJ1-5, with TRBD1 identical over 7 bases. The CDR3 is made up of 15 amino acids. Trimming at V came to 2 bases and at J to 2 bases, leaving 3 bases not matched to a gene. CDR1 is SGHTA and CDR2 is FQGNSA in the germline V gene. CDR3 region: CASSLKGAGNQPQHF. The CDR3 DNA reads TGTGCCAGCAGCTTAAAGGGGGCGGGCAATCAGCCCCAGCATTTT.

V and J are TRBV4-2 and TRBJ2-3; 11 bases agree with TRBD2. The CDR3 is 19 amino acids. Germline loops: CDR1 LGHNA, CDR2 YNFKEQ. V lost 6 bases and J lost 0; bases outside the gene matches: 14. The DNA of the CDR3 is TGTGCCAGCAGTAGGGAACTAGCGGGAGCCGGCGTTAGCACAGATACGCAGTATTTT. It translates to CASSRELAGAGVSTDTQYF.

V gene TRBV12-3 or TRBV12-4 combines with J gene TRBJ1-3; 10 bases match TRBD1. CDR3 length equals 15 residues. V lost 6 bases and J lost 4; bases outside the gene matches: 6. CDR3 sequence (DNA): TGTGCCAGCAGACGACAGGGGGCGTCGGGAAACACCATATATTTT. Translation: CASRRQGASGNTIYF.

This chain connects TRBV20-1 to TRBJ2-2; D unresolved. Trimming took 1 base from V and 4 from J, leaving 7 bases between them. Per germline, CDR1 DFQATT and CDR2 SNEGSKA (reference sequence). The CDR3 sequence is 13 residues long. DNA of the CDR3: TGCAGTGCTAGAGTCCGGAGCACCGGGGAGCTGTTTTTT. Its protein is CSARVRSTGELFF.

This clonotype was counted between two and nine times. V and J are TRBV12-3 or TRBV12-4 and TRBJ1-2; 8 nucleotides line up with TRBD1. V trimming: 5 bases; J trimming: 4 bases; junction bases outside the gene matches: 9. The CDR3 length is 15 residues. The CDR3 coding sequence is TGTGCCAGCAGTCTCCAGGGGGCGTTGGGCTATGGCTACACCTTC. This translates into CASSLQGALGYGYTF.

Ten or more counts support this clonotype. The chain recombines TRBV12-3 or TRBV12-4 with TRBJ2-1; 11 bases are a match to TRBD2. The trim removed 6 bases at V and 6 bases at J, leaving 7 bases unmatched. The CDR3 has 15 residues. This chain's CDR3 is CASSYILAGVNEQFF. Written as DNA, the CDR3 is TGTGCCAGCAGCTACATACTAGCGGGGGTCAATGAGCAGTTCTTC.

The chain is built from TRBV6-1 and TRBJ1-1; D gene uncertain. This CDR3 comprises 15 residues. Trimming pared 11 bases from V and 2 bases from J, leaving 21 bases between. Germline values: CDR1 MNHNS, CDR2 SASEGT. The CDR3 DNA is TGTGCCTCAGACTTCCTACGGGAGACTAACACTGAAGCTTTCTTT. It codes for CASDFLRETNTEAFF.

This clonotype came up many times. V is TRBV29-1 and J is TRBJ2-4; TRBD1 might be the D (8 bases). The CDR3 covers 13 residues. Between the trimmed V and J ends, which lost 6 bases and 5 bases, there was a span of 14 bases. CDR1 and CDR2 (germline): SQVTM, ANQGSEA. The CDR3 region has the DNA TGCAGCGTCAGCGGGACAGGTGAAAACATTCAGTACTTC. Amino acids: CSVSGTGENIQYF.

This clonotype was found a few times. The chain has TRBV20-1 and TRBJ2-1; D remains unclear. Trimming removed 0 bases at V and 6 bases at J, with 9 bases between. There are 13 residues in the CDR3. Germline-derived CDR1 and CDR2 are DFQATT and SNEGSKA (reference sequence). Written as DNA, the CDR3 is TGCAGTGCTAGAGAGACCCCTTTCAATGAGCAGTTCTTC. It is translated as CSARETPFNEQFF.

The chain uses TRBV28 and TRBJ2-2; D gene uncertain. CDR1 is MDHEN and CDR2 is SYDVKM in the germline V gene. With 3 bases removed from V and 8 bases from J, the gap between germline ends came to 16 bases. CDR3 length equals 15 residues. CDR3 in amino acids: CASSFPFPSRGELFF. The CDR3 DNA is TGTGCCAGCAGTTTTCCATTTCCTTCAAGGGGGGAGCTGTTTTTT.

This clonotype has a handful of counts. The rearrangement uses TRBV5-1 and TRBJ1-1, with TRBD1 as a possible D gene (5 bases). This CDR3 comprises 13 residues. Germline CDR1 and CDR2: SGHRS and YFSETQ. Trimming stripped 0 bases from V and 6 bases from J, with 9 bases between. The CDR3 spells CASSLAGDAEAFF. CDR3 nucleotide sequence: TGCGCCAGCAGCTTGGCCGGGGACGCTGAAGCTTTCTTT.

V usage is TRBV20-1 and J usage is TRBJ2-7, with 13 bases lining up with TRBD2. There are 14 residues in the CDR3. The germline CDR1 and CDR2 sequences are DFQATT and SNEGSKA (reference sequence). J gave up 2 bases and V 4 bases, and 2 bases lay outside the gene matches. CDR3 protein: CSAMGLAGPYEQYF. For the CDR3, the DNA is TGCAGTGCTATGGGACTAGCGGGGCCCTACGAGCAGTACTTC.

The genes are TRBV28 and TRBJ2-1; D might be TRBD2 (7 bases). The V end was cut by 6 bases, the J end by 2 bases, with 17 bases between. The CDR3 is made up of 16 amino acids. Looked up from germline, CDR1 is MDHEN and CDR2 is SYDVKM. CDR3 nucleotides: TGTGCCAGCAGGGGGGGAGGGGGGTTTGCCTACAATGAGCAGTTCTTC. Translation: CASRGGGGFAYNEQFF.

This clonotype was detected only a few times. The gene calls are TRBV5-6 and TRBJ2-2; D not resolved. Germline V gives CDR1 SGHDT, CDR2 YYEEEE. V was clipped by 1 base and J by 4 bases, with 8 bases between them. The CDR3 extends over 14 amino acids. The CDR3 DNA reads as TGTGCCAGCAGCTTGTATTCGAGCACCGGGGAGCTGTTTTTT. Translation gives CASSLYSSTGELFF.

This clonotype was seen a few times. J is TRBJ2-3 and V is TRBV30; weak D call: TRBD2 (5 bases). V lost 5 bases, J lost 2 bases, and 11 bases lay in between. The V gene's germline CDR1 is GTSNPN and CDR2 SVGIG (reference sequence). The CDR3 spans 13 residues. The CDR3 sequence is CAWGLLFTDTQYF. The CDR3 DNA reads as TGTGCCTGGGGACTTTTATTCACAGATACGCAGTATTTT. Drawing the rest from reference TRBV30 and TRBJ2-3, the complete variable domain is SQTIHQWPATLVQPVGSPLSLECTVEGTSNPNLYWYRQAAGRGLQLLFYSVGIGQISSEVPQNLSASRPQDRQFILSSKKLLLSDSGFYLCAWGLLFTDTQYFGPGTRLTVL.

In this sample, this clonotype turned up a few times. J is TRBJ2-1 and V is TRBV2; TRBD2 aligns across 13 bases. Germline V gene data show CDR1 as SNHLY and CDR2 as FYNNEI. CDR3 length: 15 amino acids. V shed 6 bases, J shed 10 bases, and the junction held 9 bases outside the gene matches. This CDR3 reads CASRWTSGRSCEQFF. CDR3 in DNA: TGTGCCAGCAGGTGGACTAGCGGGAGAAGTTGCGAGCAGTTCTTC.

This clonotype came up a few times. The J gene is TRBJ2-2, the V gene TRBV7-2, with 9 bases that match TRBD2. Germline V gives CDR1 SGHTA, CDR2 FQGNSA. The CDR3 is 16 amino acids. The V segment lost 2 bases and the J segment 6 bases; nucleotides outside the gene matches: 7. As DNA, the CDR3 is TGTGCCAGCAGCTTAAACGCGGGAGGGCTGGCCGGGGAGCTGTTTTTT. It yields the protein CASSLNAGGLAGELFF.

This rearrangement joins TRBV4-1 to TRBJ2-2; no firm D call. This CDR3 spans 14 amino acids. Trimming took 3 bases from V and 0 from J, leaving 5 bases between them. Germline CDR1 reads MGHRA; CDR2 reads YSYEKL. CDR3 sequence (DNA): TGCGCCAGCAGCCATGGATCGAACACCGGGGAGCTGTTTTTT. Translation gives CASSHGSNTGELFF.

This clonotype was seen a few times. This chain links TRBV20-1 with TRBJ2-7; weak D call: TRBD1 (5 bases). The germline gives CDR1 DFQATT, CDR2 SNEGSKA (reference sequence). Trimming took 1 base from V and 3 from J, leaving 16 bases between them. The CDR3 loop spans 15 amino acids. In DNA, the CDR3 is TGCAGTGCTAGAGTTTCAGGGCTAGAAGTCTACGAGCAGTACTTC. Its protein product is CSARVSGLEVYEQYF.

The rearrangement joins TRBV30 to TRBJ1-5; D is ambiguous. Trimming took 0 bases from V and 5 from J, leaving 8 bases between them. CDR1 is GTSNPN, CDR2 SVGIG, per germline (reference sequence). The CDR3 is 13 residues long. In nucleotides, the CDR3 is TGTGCCTGGAGTGTTACGGGGTATCAGCCCCAGCATTTT. Translating it yields CAWSVTGYQPQHF.

The V and J genes are TRBV5-1 and TRBJ2-5; no definite D call. Germline values: CDR1 SGHRS, CDR2 YFSETQ. The CDR3 is made up of 13 amino acids. Trimming took 7 bases from V and 2 from J, leaving 12 bases between them. The CDR3 here is CASHSWIQETQYF. The CDR3 DNA follows: TGCGCCAGCCACTCGTGGATTCAAGAGACCCAGTACTTC.

In its sample, this clonotype was seen many times. The V gene is TRBV29-1, the J gene TRBJ1-2, with D perhaps TRBD1 (5 bases). Germline values: CDR1 SQVTM, CDR2 ANQGSEA. V was clipped by 4 bases and J by 0 bases, with 12 bases between them. The CDR3 length is 14 residues. DNA for the CDR3: TGCAGCGTTGCTCAGAGACAGACTAACTATGGCTACACCTTC. Translated, it gives CSVAQRQTNYGYTF.

The CDR3 DNA follows: TGTGCCAGCAGCGAAACACGATCCCCCCGGAAGGGCTTGAACATTCAGTACTTC. Protein product: CASSETRSPRKGLNIQYF. The J gene is TRBJ2-4, the V gene TRBV2, with D unclear. The CDR3 loop spans 18 amino acids. CDR1 is SNHLY, CDR2 FYNNEI, per germline. Trimming left V 6 bases short and J 7 bases short, with 28 bases between. Supplemented by reference TRBV2 and TRBJ2-4, the full variable domain reads EPEVTQTPSHQVTQMGQEVILRCVPISNHLYFYWYRQILGQKVEFLVSFYNNEISEKSEIFDDQFSVERPDGSNFTLKIRSTKLEDSAMYFCASSETRSPRKGLNIQYFGAGTRLSVL.

In its sample, this clonotype was seen once. The chain recombines TRBV7-3 with TRBJ2-2; D may be TRBD1 (6 bases). This CDR3 contains 17 residues. Germline V gene lookup returns CDR1 SGHTA and CDR2 FQGTGA. Trimming shortened V by 3 bases and J by 0 bases, and 14 bases separated the two germline ends. DNA of the CDR3: TGTGCCAGCAGCTTCGGTCCGGACAGAGCGAACACCGGGGAGCTGTTTTTT. As protein: CASSFGPDRANTGELFF.

This clonotype showed up just a few times. This rearrangement joins TRBV12-3 or TRBV12-4 to TRBJ1-1, with D uncertain. The CDR3 sequence is 13 residues long. The germline V and J ends were trimmed by 3 bases and 3 bases, with 8 bases remaining between them. CDR3 protein: CASSFRRDTEAFF. The CDR3 DNA reads TGTGCCAGCAGTTTTAGGAGGGACACTGAAGCTTTCTTT.

The V gene is TRBV5-1, the J gene TRBJ2-1, with unresolved D. Looked up from germline, CDR1 is SGHRS and CDR2 is YFSETQ. V lost 0 bases, J lost 3 bases, and 10 bases lay in between. The CDR3 totals 15 residues. This CDR3 reads CASSLGASLYNEQFF. Here the CDR3 DNA reads TGCGCCAGCAGCTTGGGGGCCAGCCTCTACAATGAGCAGTTCTTC.

There are a few counts of this clonotype. CDR3 DNA: TGCAGCGTTGAAGAGGGAAACACCATATATTTT. This encodes CSVEEGNTIYF. The chain combines TRBV29-1 with TRBJ1-3; no clear D. The CDR3 spans 11 residues. Germline loops: CDR1 SQVTM, CDR2 ANQGSEA. V was trimmed by 0 bases and J by 4 bases, leaving 1 base between them. Full variable domain (outside the CDR3, taken from reference TRBV29-1 and TRBJ1-3): SAVISQKPSRDICQRGTSLTIQCQVDSQVTMMFWYRQQPGQSLTLIATANQGSEATYESGFVIDKFPISRPNLTFSTLTVSNMSPEDSSIYLCSVEEGNTIYFGEGSWLTVV.

The V gene is TRBV12-1, the J gene TRBJ2-1; the table's D call TRBD1 went unverified against the DNA. TRBV12-1 is a documented pseudogene. This CDR3 is built from 16 residues. CDR3 amino acids: CASSRAREGPYNEQFF. The CDR3 DNA sequence: TGTGCCAGCAGCCGGGCGAGGGAGGGCCCCTACAATGAGCAGTTCTTC.

The chain is built from TRBV5-1 and TRBJ2-3; 16 bases fit TRBD2. CDR3 length: 17 residues. Germline V gene data show CDR1 as SGHRS and CDR2 as YFSETQ. With V trimmed by 4 bases and J by 3 bases, 5 bases remained unmatched. CDR3 protein: CASSLPGLAGGTDTQYF. CDR3 bases: TGCGCCAGCAGCCTACCGGGACTAGCGGGAGGGACAGATACGCAGTATTTT.

V and J are TRBV6-5 and TRBJ1-5, with a weak D call TRBD1 (6 bases). V lost 0 bases to trimming and J lost 4 bases, with 22 bases between them. The CDR3 runs 19 residues. Germline V gives CDR1 MNHEY, CDR2 SVGAGI. CDR3 sequence (DNA): TGTGCCAGCAGTTACTCTAAATCCCGACGGGACATCTTAAATCAGCCCCAGCATTTT. Translated, it gives CASSYSKSRRDILNQPQHF.

J is TRBJ1-2 and V is TRBV10-3, with TRBD1 matching 8 bases. The CDR3 contains 14 residues. Germline CDR1 is ENHRY and CDR2 is SYGVKD. V shed 3 bases, J shed 8 bases, and the junction held 8 bases outside the gene matches. The CDR3 protein is CAISDKLTGEGYTF. CDR3 coding DNA: TGTGCCATCAGTGATAAGTTGACAGGGGAAGGCTACACCTTC.